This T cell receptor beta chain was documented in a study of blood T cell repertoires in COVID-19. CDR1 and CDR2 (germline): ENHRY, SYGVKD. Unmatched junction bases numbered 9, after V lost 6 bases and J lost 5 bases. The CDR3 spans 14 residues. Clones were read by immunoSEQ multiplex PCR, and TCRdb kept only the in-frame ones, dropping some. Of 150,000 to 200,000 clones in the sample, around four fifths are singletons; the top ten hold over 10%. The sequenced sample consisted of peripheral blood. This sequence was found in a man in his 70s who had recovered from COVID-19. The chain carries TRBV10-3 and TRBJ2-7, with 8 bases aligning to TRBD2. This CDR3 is CAIREVGGGNEQYF. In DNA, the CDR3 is TGTGCCATCAGGGAGGTCGGGGGGGGAAACGAGCAGTACTTC.